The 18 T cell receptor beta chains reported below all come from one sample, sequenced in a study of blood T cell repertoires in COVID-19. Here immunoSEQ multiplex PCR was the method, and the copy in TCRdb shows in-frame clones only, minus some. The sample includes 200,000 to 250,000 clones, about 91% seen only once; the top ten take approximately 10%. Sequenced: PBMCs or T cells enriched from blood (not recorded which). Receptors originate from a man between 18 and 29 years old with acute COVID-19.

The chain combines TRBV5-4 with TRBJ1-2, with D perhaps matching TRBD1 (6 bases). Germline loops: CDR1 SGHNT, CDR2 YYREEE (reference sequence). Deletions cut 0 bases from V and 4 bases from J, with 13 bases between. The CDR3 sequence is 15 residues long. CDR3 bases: TGTGCCAGCAGCTTGGCCGTGGGAGGGGGCTATGGCTACACCTTC. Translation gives CASSLAVGGGYGYTF.

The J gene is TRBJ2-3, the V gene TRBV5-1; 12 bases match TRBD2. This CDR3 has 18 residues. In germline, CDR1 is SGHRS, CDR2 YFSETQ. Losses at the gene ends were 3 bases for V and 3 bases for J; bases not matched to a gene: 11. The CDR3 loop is CASSSPITSGRTTDTQYF. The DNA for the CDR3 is TGCGCCAGCAGCTCGCCTATAACTAGCGGGAGGACGACAGATACGCAGTATTTT.

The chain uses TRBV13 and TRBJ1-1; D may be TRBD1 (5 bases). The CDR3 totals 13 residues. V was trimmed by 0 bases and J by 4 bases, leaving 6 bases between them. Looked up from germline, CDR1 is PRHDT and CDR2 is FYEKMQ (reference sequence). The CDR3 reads CASSLGGGTEAFF. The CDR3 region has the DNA TGTGCCAGCAGCTTAGGCGGGGGCACTGAAGCTTTCTTT.

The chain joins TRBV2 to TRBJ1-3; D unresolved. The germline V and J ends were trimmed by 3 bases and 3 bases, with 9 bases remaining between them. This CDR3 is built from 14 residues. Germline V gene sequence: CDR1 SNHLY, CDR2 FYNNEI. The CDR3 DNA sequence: TGTGCCAGCAGTGACCCAGGATATGGAAACACCATATATTTT. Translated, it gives CASSDPGYGNTIYF.

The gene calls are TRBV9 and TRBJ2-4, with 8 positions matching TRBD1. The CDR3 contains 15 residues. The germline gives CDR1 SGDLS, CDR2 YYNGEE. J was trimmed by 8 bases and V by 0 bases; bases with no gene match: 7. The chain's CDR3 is CASSVGDRGWDIQYF. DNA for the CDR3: TGTGCCAGCAGCGTAGGAGACAGGGGATGGGACATTCAGTACTTC.

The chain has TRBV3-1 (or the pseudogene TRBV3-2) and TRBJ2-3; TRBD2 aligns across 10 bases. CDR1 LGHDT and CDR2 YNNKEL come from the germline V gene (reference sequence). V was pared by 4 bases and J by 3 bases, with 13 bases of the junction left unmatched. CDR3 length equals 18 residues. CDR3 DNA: TGTGCCAGCAGCCGCCTCAAGGATCAAGCGGGAGGGACAGATACGCAGTATTTT. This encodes CASSRLKDQAGGTDTQYF.

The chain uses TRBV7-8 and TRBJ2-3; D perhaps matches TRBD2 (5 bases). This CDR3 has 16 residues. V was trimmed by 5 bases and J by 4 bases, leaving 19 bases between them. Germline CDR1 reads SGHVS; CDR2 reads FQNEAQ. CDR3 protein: CASSPRVRAGADTQYF. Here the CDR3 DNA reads TGTGCCAGCAGCCCTCGGGTGAGGGCTGGGGCAGATACGCAGTATTTT.

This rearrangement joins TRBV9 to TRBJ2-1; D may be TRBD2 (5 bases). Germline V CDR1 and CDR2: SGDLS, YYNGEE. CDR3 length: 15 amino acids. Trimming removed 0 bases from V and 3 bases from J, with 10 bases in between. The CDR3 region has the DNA TGTGCCAGCAGCGTAGACGGGAATTACTACAATGAGCAGTTCTTC. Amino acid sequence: CASSVDGNYYNEQFF.

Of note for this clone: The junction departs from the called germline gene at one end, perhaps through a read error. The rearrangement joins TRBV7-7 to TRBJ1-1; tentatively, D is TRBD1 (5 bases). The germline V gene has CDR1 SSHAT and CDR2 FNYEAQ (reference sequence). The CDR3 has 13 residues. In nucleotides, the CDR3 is TGTGCTAGCAGCTCGGGACTAGACACTGAAGCTTTCTTT. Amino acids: CASSSGLDTEAFF.

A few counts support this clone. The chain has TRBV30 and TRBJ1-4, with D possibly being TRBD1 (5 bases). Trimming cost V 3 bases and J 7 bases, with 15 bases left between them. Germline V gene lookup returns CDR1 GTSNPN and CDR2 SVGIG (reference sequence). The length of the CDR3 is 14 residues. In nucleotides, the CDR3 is TGTGCCTGGAGCCCAGCAGGGAAAGGTGAAAAACTGTTTTTT. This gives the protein CAWSPAGKGEKLFF. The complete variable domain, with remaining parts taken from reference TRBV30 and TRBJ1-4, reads SQTIHQWPATLVQPVGSPLSLECTVEGTSNPNLYWYRQAAGRGLQLLFYSVGIGQISSEVPQNLSASRPQDRQFILSSKKLLLSDSGFYLCAWSPAGKGEKLFFGSGTQLSVL.

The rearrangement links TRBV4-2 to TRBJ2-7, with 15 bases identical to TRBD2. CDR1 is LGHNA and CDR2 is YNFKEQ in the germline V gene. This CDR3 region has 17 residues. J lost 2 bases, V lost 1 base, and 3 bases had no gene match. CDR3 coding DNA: TGTGCCAGCAGCCAAGGGGGACTAGCGGGAGGTCCCTACGAGCAGTACTTC. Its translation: CASSQGGLAGGPYEQYF.

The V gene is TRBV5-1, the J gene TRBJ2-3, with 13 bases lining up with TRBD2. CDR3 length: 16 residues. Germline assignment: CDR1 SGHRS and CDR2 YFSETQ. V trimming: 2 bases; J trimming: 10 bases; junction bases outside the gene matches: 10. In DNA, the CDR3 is TGCGCCAGCAGCTTAGTCGGACTAGCGGGAGAAAGGGCGCAGTATTTT. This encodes CASSLVGLAGERAQYF.

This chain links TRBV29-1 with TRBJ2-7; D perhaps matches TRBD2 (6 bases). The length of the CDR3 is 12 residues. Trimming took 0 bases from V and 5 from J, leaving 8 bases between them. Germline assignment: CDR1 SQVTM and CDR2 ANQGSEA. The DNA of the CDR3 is TGCAGCGTTGAAGATCCGGGAGACGAGCAGTACTTC. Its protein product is CSVEDPGDEQYF.

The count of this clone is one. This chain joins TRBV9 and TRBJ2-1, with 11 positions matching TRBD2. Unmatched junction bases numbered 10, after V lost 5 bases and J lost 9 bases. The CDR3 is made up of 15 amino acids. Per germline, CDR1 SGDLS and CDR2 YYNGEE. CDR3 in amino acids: CASSELAGVGVEQFF. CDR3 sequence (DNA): TGTGCCAGCAGTGAACTAGCGGGAGTAGGTGTTGAGCAGTTCTTC.

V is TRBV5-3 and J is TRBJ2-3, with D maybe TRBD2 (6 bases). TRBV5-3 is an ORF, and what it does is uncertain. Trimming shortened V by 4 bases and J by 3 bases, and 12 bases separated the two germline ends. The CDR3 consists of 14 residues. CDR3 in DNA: TGTGCCAGAAGCCAATTCGGGGGTACAGATACGCAGTATTTT. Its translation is CARSQFGGTDTQYF.

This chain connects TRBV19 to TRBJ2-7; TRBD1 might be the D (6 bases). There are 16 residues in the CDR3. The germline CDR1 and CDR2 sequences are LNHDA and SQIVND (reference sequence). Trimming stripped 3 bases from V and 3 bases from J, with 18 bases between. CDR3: CASSMKRQAANYEQYF. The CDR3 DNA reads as TGTGCCAGTAGTATGAAGAGACAGGCCGCTAACTACGAGCAGTACTTC.

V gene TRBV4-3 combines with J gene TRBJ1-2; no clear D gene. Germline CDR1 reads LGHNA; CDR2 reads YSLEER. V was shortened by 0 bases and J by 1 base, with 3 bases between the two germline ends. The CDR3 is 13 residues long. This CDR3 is CASSQEHNYGYTF. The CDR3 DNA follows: TGCGCCAGCAGCCAAGAACATAACTATGGCTACACCTTC.

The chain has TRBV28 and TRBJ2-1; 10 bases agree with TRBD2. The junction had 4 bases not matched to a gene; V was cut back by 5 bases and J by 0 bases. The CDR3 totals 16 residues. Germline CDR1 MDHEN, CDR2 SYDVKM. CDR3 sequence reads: CASSVTSGISYNEQFF. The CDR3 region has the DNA TGTGCCAGCAGTGTTACTAGCGGGATCTCCTACAATGAGCAGTTCTTC.